The sequence of this T cell receptor (beta chain) was determined in a study of cytomegalovirus exposure and HLA in healthy donors. This clone was seen more than once but under ten times. Antigen: not known. Use of 60 Vbeta and 13 Jbeta primers characterized the PCR. Assay used: immunoSEQ multiplex PCR; TCRdb lists only in-frame clones, some missing. The data hold tens of thousands of clones, with around 81% observed a single time. Per the germline V gene, CDR1 is MNHNS and CDR2 is SASEGT. This CDR3 contains 13 residues. V was shortened by 0 bases and J by 6 bases, with 8 bases between the two germline ends. The study's findings and limits: Investigators reported under 200 TCR beta chains as tied to cytomegalovirus.

This TCR came from a man aged 25-45 years in good health and CMV-seronegative. Sequencing was done on a sample of PBMCs. The chain employs TRBV6-1 and TRBJ1-1, with D unresolved. This CDR3 reads CASSEARTSEAFF. The CDR3 nucleotides are TGTGCCAGCAGTGAAGCTCGGACTTCTGAAGCTTTCTTT.